Following are 9 T cell receptor beta chains from one sample sequenced in a study of PD-1 blockade in classical Hodgkin lymphoma. Each patient's relapse followed autologous stem cell transplantation, and brentuximab vedotin exposure varied. The repertoire was sequenced with immunoSEQ multiplex PCR; TCRdb's copy has only in-frame clones and lacks some. The sample shows about 14,000 clones, around nine tenths of them seen only once. This specimen consisted of peripheral blood mononuclear cells (PBMCs), obtained at baseline. These receptors were collected from a human donor with classical Hodgkin lymphoma.

The chain links TRBV5-1 to TRBJ1-1; D perhaps matches TRBD1 (6 bases). Trimming pared 3 bases from V and 1 base from J, leaving 10 bases between. Looked up from germline, CDR1 is SGHRS and CDR2 is YFSETQ. This CDR3 is built from 14 residues. The CDR3 protein is CASSSTGQNTEAFF. CDR3 coding DNA: TGCGCCAGCAGCTCGACAGGCCAGAACACTGAAGCTTTCTTT.

This chain uses TRBV28 with TRBJ1-5; 7 bases map to TRBD1. J lost 4 bases, V lost 4 bases, and 16 bases had no gene match. The CDR3 loop spans 18 amino acids. CDR1 MDHEN and CDR2 SYDVKM come from the germline V gene. The CDR3 DNA sequence: TGTGCCAGCAGTTCCCCCGGACAGGTATCATTGGCAAATCAGCCCCAGCATTTT. This encodes CASSSPGQVSLANQPQHF.

This chain connects TRBV6-5 to TRBJ2-2, with D possibly TRBD1 on 5 matching bases. There are 14 residues in the CDR3. Germline-derived CDR1 and CDR2 are MNHEY and SVGAGI. The V and J ends lost 2 bases and 5 bases respectively, with 9 bases between them. The CDR3: CASSYRGRTGELFF. The CDR3 DNA reads as TGTGCCAGCAGTTACAGGGGCCGTACCGGGGAGCTGTTTTTT.

The genes are TRBV30 and TRBJ1-2, with 8 nucleotides matching TRBD1. Germline CDR1 and CDR2: GTSNPN and SVGIG (reference sequence). The CDR3 totals 14 residues. The J segment lost 1 base and the V segment lost 8 bases, leaving 9 bases of the junction unmatched. CDR3 amino acids: CARKTGGDNYGYTF. For the CDR3, the DNA is TGTGCCCGGAAAACAGGGGGGGATAACTATGGCTACACCTTC.

This clone has just a few counts. The chain combines TRBV2 with TRBJ1-2, with D possibly TRBD1 on 6 matching bases. Germline-derived CDR1 and CDR2 are SNHLY and FYNNEI. V was pared by 7 bases and J by 6 bases, with 12 bases between. CDR3 length: 12 amino acids. The CDR3 sequence is CASTGTSDGYTF. The CDR3 DNA follows: TGTGCCAGCACTGGGACATCGGATGGCTACACCTTC.

The chain has TRBV27 and TRBJ2-3; TRBD2 agrees at 10 bases. This CDR3 region has 15 residues. Germline CDR1 and CDR2: MNHEY and SMNVEV (reference sequence). Trimming removed 2 bases from V and 4 bases from J; junction bases left unmatched: 3. CDR3 nucleotides: TGTGCCAGCAGTTTAAGCGGGGGGGGTTCAGATACGCAGTATTTT. This codes for CASSLSGGGSDTQYF.

The chain recombines TRBV2 with TRBJ2-1; D possibly corresponds to TRBD2 (6 bases). The CDR3 contains 12 residues. Germline V gene sequence: CDR1 SNHLY, CDR2 FYNNEI. V lost 3 bases to trimming and J lost 10 bases, with 10 bases between them. This CDR3 reads CASSDLAGEQFF. DNA of the CDR3: TGTGCCAGCAGTGATCTGGCGGGGGAGCAGTTCTTC.

The J gene is TRBJ1-2, the V gene TRBV6-1, with 8 bases aligning to TRBD1. The germline V gene encodes CDR1 MNHNS and CDR2 SASEGT. Trimming cost V 6 bases and J 5 bases; bases outside gene matches: 5. The CDR3 totals 13 residues. CDR3 residues: CASSPQGEYGYTF. DNA of the CDR3: TGTGCCAGCAGCCCACAGGGGGAATATGGCTACACCTTC.

A single count supports this clone. The chain carries TRBV28 and TRBJ2-2, with D possibly being TRBD2 (6 bases). The germline V and J ends were trimmed by 6 bases and 9 bases, with 17 bases remaining between them. This CDR3 region has 14 residues. CDR1 is MDHEN and CDR2 is SYDVKM in the germline V gene. CDR3 sequence: CASSPRGGNWELFF. For the CDR3, the DNA is TGTGCCAGCAGCCCAAGGGGCGGGAACTGGGAGCTGTTTTTT.